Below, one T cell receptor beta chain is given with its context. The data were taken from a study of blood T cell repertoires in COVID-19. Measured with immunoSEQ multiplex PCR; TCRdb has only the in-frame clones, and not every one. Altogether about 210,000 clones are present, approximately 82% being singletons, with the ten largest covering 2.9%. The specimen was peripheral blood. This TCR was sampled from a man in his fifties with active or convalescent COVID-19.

The chain's CDR3 is CASSSPLTVGSTAEAEAFF. CDR3 DNA sequence: TGTGCCAGCAGTTCTCCCTTGACAGTGGGCTCCACAGCAGAGGCTGAAGCTTTCTTT. This chain connects TRBV27 to TRBJ1-1; a possible D gene is TRBD1 (5 bases). V was pared by 4 bases and J by 6 bases, with 30 bases between. There are 19 residues in the CDR3. From germline, CDR1 is MNHEY and CDR2 SMNVEV (reference sequence).